The T cell receptor beta chain under discussion was sequenced for a study of regulatory T cells. General study findings and limits: In patients, unique TRB V-J pairs were restricted and V/J usage skewed, especially in Tregs. Patient CD8+ T cells trended nonsignificantly toward lower Shannon entropy than control CD8+ cells.

Remarks on this clone: Its cognate antigen is unknown.

The PCR used 52 TRBV and 13 TRBJ primers. Generated by immunoSEQ multiplex PCR, the TCRdb table keeps only in-frame clones and is missing some. This sample has just over 20,000 clones, with roughly 93% found just once. Patients aged 2 to 39 years had fewer naive T cells. What was sequenced was CD8+ T cells sorted from blood. The sequence came from a child aged 2-15 years with CD3G deficiency.

CDR3 sequence reads: CASSFGQGTTEAFF. DNA of the CDR3: TGCGCCAGCAGCTTCGGACAGGGGACCACTGAAGCTTTCTTT. The rearrangement links TRBV5-1 to TRBJ1-1; 9 nucleotides agree with TRBD1. This CDR3 region has 14 residues. Germline assignment: CDR1 SGHRS and CDR2 YFSETQ. Trimming at V came to 2 bases and at J to 4 bases, leaving 3 bases not matched to a gene.